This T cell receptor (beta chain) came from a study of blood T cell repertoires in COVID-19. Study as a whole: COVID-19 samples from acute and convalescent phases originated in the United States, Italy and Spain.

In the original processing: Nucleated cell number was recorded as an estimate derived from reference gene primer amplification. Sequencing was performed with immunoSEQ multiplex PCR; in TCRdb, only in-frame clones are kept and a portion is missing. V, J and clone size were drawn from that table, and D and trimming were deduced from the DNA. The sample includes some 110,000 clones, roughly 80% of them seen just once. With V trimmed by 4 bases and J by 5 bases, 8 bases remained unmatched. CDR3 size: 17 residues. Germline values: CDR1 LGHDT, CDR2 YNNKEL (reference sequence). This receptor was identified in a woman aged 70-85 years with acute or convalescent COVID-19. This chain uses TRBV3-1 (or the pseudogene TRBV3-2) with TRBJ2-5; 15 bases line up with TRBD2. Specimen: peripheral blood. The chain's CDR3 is CASSRSPGLAGGETQYF. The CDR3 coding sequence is TGTGCCAGCAGCCGAAGCCCCGGACTAGCGGGGGGGGAGACCCAGTACTTC.